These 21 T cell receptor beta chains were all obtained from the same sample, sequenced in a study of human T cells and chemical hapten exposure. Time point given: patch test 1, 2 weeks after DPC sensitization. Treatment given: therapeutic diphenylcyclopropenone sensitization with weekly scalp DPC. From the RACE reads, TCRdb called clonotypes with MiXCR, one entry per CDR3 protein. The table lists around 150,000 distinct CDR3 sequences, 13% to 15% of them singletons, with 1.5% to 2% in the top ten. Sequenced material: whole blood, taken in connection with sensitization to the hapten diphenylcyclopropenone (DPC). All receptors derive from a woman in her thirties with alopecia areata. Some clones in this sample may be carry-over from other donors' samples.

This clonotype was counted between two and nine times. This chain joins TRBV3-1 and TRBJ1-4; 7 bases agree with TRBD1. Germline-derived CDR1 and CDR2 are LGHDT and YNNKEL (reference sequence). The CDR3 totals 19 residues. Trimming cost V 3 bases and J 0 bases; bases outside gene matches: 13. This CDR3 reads CASSHVRDSAPTTNEKLFF. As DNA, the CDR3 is TGTGCCAGCAGCCACGTCCGGGACAGTGCACCAACAACTAATGAAAAACTGTTTTTT. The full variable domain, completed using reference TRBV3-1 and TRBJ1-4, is DTAVSQTPKYLVTQMGNDKSIKCEQNLGHDTMYWYKQDSKKFLKIMFSYNNKELIINETVPNRFSPKSPDKAHLNLHINSLELGDSAVYFCASSHVRDSAPTTNEKLFFGSGTQLSVL.

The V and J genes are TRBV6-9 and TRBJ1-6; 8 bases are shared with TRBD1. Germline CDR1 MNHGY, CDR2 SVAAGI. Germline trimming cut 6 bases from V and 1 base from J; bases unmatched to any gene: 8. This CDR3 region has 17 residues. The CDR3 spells CASRDRDRISYNSPLHF. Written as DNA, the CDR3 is TGTGCCAGCAGAGATCGGGACAGGATTTCCTATAATTCACCCCTCCACTTT.

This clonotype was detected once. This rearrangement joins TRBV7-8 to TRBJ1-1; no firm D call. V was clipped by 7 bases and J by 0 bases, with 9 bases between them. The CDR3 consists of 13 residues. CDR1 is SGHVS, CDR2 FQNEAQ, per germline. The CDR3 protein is CASTKGLNTEAFF. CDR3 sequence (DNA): TGTGCCAGCACCAAAGGGCTGAACACTGAAGCTTTCTTT.

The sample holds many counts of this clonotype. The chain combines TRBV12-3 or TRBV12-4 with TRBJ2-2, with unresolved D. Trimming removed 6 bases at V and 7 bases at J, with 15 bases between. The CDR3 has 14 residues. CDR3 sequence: CASRESIEYGELFF. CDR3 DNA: TGTGCCAGCAGGGAAAGTATCGAATACGGGGAGCTGTTTTTT.

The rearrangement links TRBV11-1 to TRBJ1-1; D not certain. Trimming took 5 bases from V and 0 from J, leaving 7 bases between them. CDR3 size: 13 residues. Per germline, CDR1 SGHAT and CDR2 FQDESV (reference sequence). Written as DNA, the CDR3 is TGTGCCAGCAGCGGAAACTTGAACACTGAAGCTTTCTTT. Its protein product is CASSGNLNTEAFF. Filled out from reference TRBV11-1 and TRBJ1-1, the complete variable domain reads EAEVAQSPRYKITEKSQAVAFWCDPISGHATLYWYRQILGQGPELLVQFQDESVVDDSQLPKDRFSAERLKGVDSTLKIQPAELGDSAMYLCASSGNLNTEAFFGQGTRLTVV.

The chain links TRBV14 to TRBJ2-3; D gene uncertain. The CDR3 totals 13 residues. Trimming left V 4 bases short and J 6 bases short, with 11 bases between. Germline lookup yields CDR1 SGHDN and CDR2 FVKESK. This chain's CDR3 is CASSRRAGDTQYF. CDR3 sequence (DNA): TGTGCCAGCAGCCGACGGGCCGGGGATACGCAGTATTTT.

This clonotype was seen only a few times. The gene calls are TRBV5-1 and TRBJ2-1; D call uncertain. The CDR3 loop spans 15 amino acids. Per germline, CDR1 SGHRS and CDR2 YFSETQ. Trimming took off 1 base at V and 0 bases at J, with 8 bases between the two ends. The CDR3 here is CASSLPGVSYNEQFF. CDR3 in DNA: TGCGCCAGCAGCTTGCCGGGCGTCTCCTACAATGAGCAGTTCTTC.

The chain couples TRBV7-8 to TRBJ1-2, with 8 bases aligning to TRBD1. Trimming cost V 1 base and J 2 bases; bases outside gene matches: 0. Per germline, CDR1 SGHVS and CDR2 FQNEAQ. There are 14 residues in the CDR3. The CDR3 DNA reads TGTGCCAGCAGCTTAGGGACAGGGAACTATGGCTACACCTTC. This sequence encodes CASSLGTGNYGYTF. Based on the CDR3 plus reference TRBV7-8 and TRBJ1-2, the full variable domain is GAGVSQSPRYKVAKRGQDVALRCDPISGHVSLFWYQQALGQGPEFLTYFQNEAQLDKSGLPSDRFFAERPEGSVSTLKIQRTQQEDSAVYLCASSLGTGNYGYTFGSGTRLTVV.

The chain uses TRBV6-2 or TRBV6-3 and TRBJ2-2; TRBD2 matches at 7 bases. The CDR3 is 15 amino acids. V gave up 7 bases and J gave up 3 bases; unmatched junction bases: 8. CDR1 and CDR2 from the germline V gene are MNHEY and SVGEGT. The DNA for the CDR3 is TGTGCCAGCACCACCGCCCTAGCGGACACCGGGGAGCTGTTTTTT. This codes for CASTTALADTGELFF.

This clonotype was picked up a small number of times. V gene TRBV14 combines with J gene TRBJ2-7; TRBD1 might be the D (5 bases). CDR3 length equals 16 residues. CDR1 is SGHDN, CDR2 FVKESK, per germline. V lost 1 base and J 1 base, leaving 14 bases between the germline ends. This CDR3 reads CASSQVLGATSYEQYF. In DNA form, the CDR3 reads TGTGCCAGCAGCCAAGTTTTAGGGGCTACGTCCTACGAGCAGTACTTC.

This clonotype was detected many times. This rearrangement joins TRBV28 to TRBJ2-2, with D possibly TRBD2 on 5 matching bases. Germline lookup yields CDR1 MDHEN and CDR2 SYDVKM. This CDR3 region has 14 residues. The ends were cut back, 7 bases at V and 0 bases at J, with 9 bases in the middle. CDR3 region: CASIKGANTGELFF. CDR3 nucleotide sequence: TGTGCCAGCATCAAGGGAGCGAACACCGGGGAGCTGTTTTTT.

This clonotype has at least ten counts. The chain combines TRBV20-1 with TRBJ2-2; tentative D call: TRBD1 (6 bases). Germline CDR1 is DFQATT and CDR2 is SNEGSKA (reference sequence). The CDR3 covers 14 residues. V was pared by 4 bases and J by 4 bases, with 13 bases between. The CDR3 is CSATYRDGTGELFF. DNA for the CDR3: TGCAGTGCTACCTACAGGGACGGCACCGGGGAGCTGTTTTTT.

In DNA, the CDR3 is TGCAGTGCGAAAGGCGGGGTTTTCTACGAGCAGTACTTC. Protein product: CSAKGGVFYEQYF. V is TRBV20-1 and J is TRBJ2-7; tentative D call: TRBD2 (6 bases). This CDR3 contains 13 residues. Germline assignment: CDR1 DFQATT and CDR2 SNEGSKA (reference sequence). Trimming took 6 bases from V and 3 from J, leaving 15 bases between them.

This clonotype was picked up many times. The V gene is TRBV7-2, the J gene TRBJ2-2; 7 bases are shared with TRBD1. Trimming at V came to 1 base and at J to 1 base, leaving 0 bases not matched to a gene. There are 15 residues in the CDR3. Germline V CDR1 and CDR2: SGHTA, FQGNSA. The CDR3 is CASSLGTGNTGELFF. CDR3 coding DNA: TGTGCCAGCAGCTTAGGGACAGGGAACACCGGGGAGCTGTTTTTT. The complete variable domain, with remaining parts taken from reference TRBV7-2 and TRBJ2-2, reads GAGVSQSPSNKVTEKGKDVELRCDPISGHTALYWYRQSLGQGLEFLIYFQGNSAPDKSGLPSDRFSAERTGGSVSTLTIQRTQQEDSAVYLCASSLGTGNTGELFFGEGSRLTVL.

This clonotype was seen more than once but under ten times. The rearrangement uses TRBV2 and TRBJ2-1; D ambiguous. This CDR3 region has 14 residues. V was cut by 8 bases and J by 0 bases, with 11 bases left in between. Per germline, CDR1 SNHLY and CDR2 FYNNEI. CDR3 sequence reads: CASGSPSSYNEQFF. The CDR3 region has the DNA TGTGCCAGCGGCAGTCCTAGCTCCTACAATGAGCAGTTCTTC.

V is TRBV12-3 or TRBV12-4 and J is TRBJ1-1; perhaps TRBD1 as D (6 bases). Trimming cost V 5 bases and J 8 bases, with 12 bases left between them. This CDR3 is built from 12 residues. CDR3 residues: CASSPCDREAFF. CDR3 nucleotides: TGTGCCAGCAGTCCCTGCGACAGGGAAGCTTTCTTT.

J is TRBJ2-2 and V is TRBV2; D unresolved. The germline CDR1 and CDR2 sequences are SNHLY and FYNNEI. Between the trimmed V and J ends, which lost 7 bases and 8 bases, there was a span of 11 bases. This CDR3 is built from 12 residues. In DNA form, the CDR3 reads TGTGCCAGCACAAGATCTGCTGGGGAGCTGTTTTTT. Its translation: CASTRSAGELFF.

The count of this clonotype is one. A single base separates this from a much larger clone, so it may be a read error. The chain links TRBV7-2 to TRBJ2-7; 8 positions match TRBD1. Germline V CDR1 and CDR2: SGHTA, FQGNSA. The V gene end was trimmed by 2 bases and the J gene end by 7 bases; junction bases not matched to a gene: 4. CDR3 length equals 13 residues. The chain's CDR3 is CASSLQGAAEQYF. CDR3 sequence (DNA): TGTGCCAGCAGCTTACAGGGGGCAGCGGAGCAGTACTTC.

CDR3 in amino acids: CASSLGGRPYEQYF. For the CDR3, the DNA is TGTGCCAGCTCACTTGGGGGGAGGCCCTACGAGCAGTACTTC. V usage is TRBV18 and J usage is TRBJ2-7, with D possibly matching TRBD2 (6 bases). This CDR3 spans 14 amino acids. Trimming shortened V by 4 bases and J by 2 bases, and 12 bases separated the two germline ends. The germline gives CDR1 KGHSH, CDR2 LQKENI.

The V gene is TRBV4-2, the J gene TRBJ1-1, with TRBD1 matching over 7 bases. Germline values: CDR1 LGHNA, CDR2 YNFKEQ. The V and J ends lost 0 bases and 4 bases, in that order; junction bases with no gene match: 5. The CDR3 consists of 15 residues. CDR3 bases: TGTGCCAGCAGCCAAGATCAGGGGGGTATCACTGAAGCTTTCTTT. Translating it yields CASSQDQGGITEAFF.

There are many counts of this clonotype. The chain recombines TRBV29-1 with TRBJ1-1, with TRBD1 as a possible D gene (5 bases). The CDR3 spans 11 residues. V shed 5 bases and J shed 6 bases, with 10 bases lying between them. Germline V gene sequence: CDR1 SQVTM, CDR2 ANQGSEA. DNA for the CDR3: TGCAGCGTTAACACGGGGCCTGAAGCTTTCTTT. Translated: CSVNTGPEAFF.